These T cell receptor beta chains were read from a single sample in a study of T cells in Graves' hyperthyroidism and ophthalmopathy. TCRdb passed the multiplex PCR reads through MiXCR, listing each CDR3 protein once. The repertoire holds 300,000 to 450,000 distinct CDR3 sequences, with approximately 17% as singletons. Sample: blood. The receptors derive from a man aged 18 to 30 with Graves' ophthalmopathy. The CDR3 runs from the conserved cysteine through the conserved F or W. D genes are given only for firm matches. The size of a clone is reported for some rows only, either as once, few or many, or as a class for expanded clones.

abundance	d_gene	v_gene	j_gene	CDR3nt	CDR3aa
.	.	TRBV18	TRBJ2-4	TGTGCCAGCTCACCACTTGACAATCTAGCCAAAAACATTCAGTACTTC	CASSPLDNLAKNIQYF
.	.	TRBV27	TRBJ1-3	TGTGCCAGCAGTCCTATCGGCTCTGGAAACACCATATATTTT	CASSPIGSGNTIYF
.	.	TRBV10-3	TRBJ2-2	TGTGCCATCAGTGATCGTGGGGAGCTGTTTTTT	CAISDRGELFF
many	TRBD2	TRBV6-1	TRBJ2-3	TGTGCCAGCAGTGTGACTAGCGGCACAGATACGCAGTATTTT	CASSVTSGTDTQYF
.	.	TRBV5-1	TRBJ2-7	TGCGCCAGCAGCACCCCGGCCCGGGGCCAGAGCTCCTACGAGCAGTACTTC	CASSTPARGQSSYEQYF
many	TRBD2	TRBV10-1	TRBJ2-4	TGCGCCAGCAGTGAGGGGGTAGCGGGGTTCCGTGGCATTCAGTACTTC	CASSEGVAGFRGIQYF
many	TRBD2	TRBV6-1	TRBJ2-5	TGTGCCAGCAGTCGGACTAGCGGGGAGCAAGAGACCCAGTACTTC	CASSRTSGEQETQYF
many	.	TRBV7-6	TRBJ2-7	TGTGCCAGCAGCTCAGGTCCCCCCAACGAGCAGTACTTC	CASSSGPPNEQYF
.	.	TRBV28	TRBJ2-1	TGTGCCAGCAGTTTATGGAGAATTAGCTCCTACAATGAGCAGTTCTTC	CASSLWRISSYNEQFF
.	.	TRBV29-1	TRBJ2-1	TGCAGCGTAGGGGGGGGGATCTCCTACAATGAGCAGTTCTTC	CSVGGGISYNEQFF
many	TRBD2	TRBV5-8	TRBJ2-1	TGTGCCAGCAGCTTGGGACTAGCGGAGCAGTTCTTC	CASSLGLAEQFF
many	TRBD1	TRBV20-1	TRBJ1-1	TGCAGTGCTGGACAGGACAGGCTCGAAGCTTTCTTT	CSAGQDRLEAFF
few	.	TRBV19	TRBJ1-1	TGTGCCAGTGGCAGGGCGGGGGACACTGAAGCTTTCTTT	CASGRAGDTEAFF
.	.	TRBV4-1	TRBJ1-4	TGCGCCAGCAGCCAAGATGGGACAAGAAAACTGTTTTTT	CASSQDGTRKLFF
.	.	TRBV20-1	TRBJ2-3	TGCAGTGCTACCTTCCGGGGGATTAGTAGCACAGATACGCAGTATTTT	CSATFRGISSTDTQYF
many	TRBD1	TRBV3-1	TRBJ2-5	TGTGCCAGCAGCCAAGCGGGCAGGGGGCAAGAGACCCAGTACTTC	CASSQAGRGQETQYF
.	.	TRBV2	TRBJ2-2	TGTGCCGGGAGGGGGGGGCCGGACACCGGGGAGCTGTTTTTT	CAGRGGPDTGELFF
many	.	TRBV4-1	TRBJ1-1	TGCGCCAGCAGCCAAGCCCCGAGGATAGCTTTCTTT	CASSQAPRIAFF
.	TRBD1	TRBV7-9	TRBJ1-6	TGTGCCAGCAGCTTACTCGGGACAGGGGCCACCTATAATTCACCCCTCCACTTT	CASSLLGTGATYNSPLHF
many	.	TRBV12-3/TRBV12-4	TRBJ2-7	TGTGCCAGCAGCCGCGGACAGCCCTACGAGCAGTACTTC	CASSRGQPYEQYF
few	TRBD1	TRBV7-8	TRBJ1-1	TGTGCCAGCAGCGCGGGGACAGGGGTCACTGAAGCTTTCTTT	CASSAGTGVTEAFF
.	.	TRBV5-4	TRBJ1-1	TGTGCCAGCAGCTTTGGGCAGGGCCCTGAAGCTTTCTTT	CASSFGQGPEAFF
few	TRBD1	TRBV24-1	TRBJ2-2	TGTGCCACCAGTGATGTGAGGAAGGGGGCTACCACCGGGGAGCTGTTTTTT	CATSDVRKGATTGELFF
.	TRBD1	TRBV5-1	TRBJ1-1	TGCGCCAGCAGCCCCGGGGACAGGGGGCCGAACACTGAAGCTTTCTTT	CASSPGDRGPNTEAFF
many	.	TRBV6-1	TRBJ2-5	TGTGCCAGCAGTGAAGCCGGGGGGACCCAGTACTTC	CASSEAGGTQYF
many	TRBD2	TRBV11-1	TRBJ2-5	TGTGCCAGCAGCCCGACCTGGACTAGCGGGGGGGTACTTCAAGAGACCCAGTACTTC	CASSPTWTSGGVLQETQYF
many	TRBD1	TRBV7-9	TRBJ2-1	TGTGCCAGCAGCCCCGGGACAGGGAGGAATGAGCAGTTCTTC	CASSPGTGRNEQFF
.	TRBD2	TRBV4-1	TRBJ2-2	TGCGCCAGCAGCTACGGACTAGCCACGGGGACCGGGGAGCTGTTTTTT	CASSYGLATGTGELFF
once	.	TRBV25-1	TRBJ1-6	TGTGCCAGCAGTGATGGAGTACTTAATTCACCCCTCCACTTT	CASSDGVLNSPLHF
.	TRBD1	TRBV15	TRBJ2-1	TGTGCCACCAGCAGAGATGTACAGGGGAGCTACAATGAGCAGTTCTTC	CATSRDVQGSYNEQFF
.	TRBD1	TRBV19	TRBJ1-2	TGTGCCAGTAGTATGGTGGACAGGACAAACTATGGCTACACCTTC	CASSMVDRTNYGYTF
once	.	TRBV7-2	TRBJ2-3	TGTGCCAGCAGCCCAGACTGGACAGATACGCAGTATTTT	CASSPDWTDTQYF
few	.	TRBV6-1	TRBJ2-5	TGTGCCAGCAGTGAAGTGGGGGGGCGACAAGAGACCCAGTACTTC	CASSEVGGRQETQYF
many	.	TRBV3-1	TRBJ2-3	TGTGCCAGCAGCCCGTACACTAACACAGATACGCAGTATTTT	CASSPYTNTDTQYF
few	.	TRBV28	TRBJ2-2	TGTGCCAGCTCGGGAGTTTTTCCCATTACCGGGGAGCTGTTTTTT	CASSGVFPITGELFF
many	.	TRBV10-3	TRBJ1-3	TGTGCCATCAGTCCCTTGTCGGGGCGGTCTGGAAACACCATATATTTT	CAISPLSGRSGNTIYF
many	.	TRBV12-3/TRBV12-4	TRBJ1-5	TGTGCCAATACTTCGGTGAGTCAGCCCCAGCATTTT	CANTSVSQPQHF
many	TRBD1	TRBV7-9	TRBJ1-2	TGTGCCAGCAGCTTGCTAACAGGGGACTTGGGAGGCTACACCTTC	CASSLLTGDLGGYTF
many	.	TRBV6-1	TRBJ2-7	TGTGCCAGCAGTGGATCGACAGGATCCTACGAGCAGTACTTC	CASSGSTGSYEQYF
many	TRBD2	TRBV11-3	TRBJ2-3	TGTGCCAGCAGCTGGGGGGGAGCGGAAGGAGATACGCAGTATTTT	CASSWGGAEGDTQYF
many	.	TRBV2	TRBJ1-4	TGTGCCAGCAGTGATTCACAGGGCGCTGAAAAACTGTTTTTT	CASSDSQGAEKLFF